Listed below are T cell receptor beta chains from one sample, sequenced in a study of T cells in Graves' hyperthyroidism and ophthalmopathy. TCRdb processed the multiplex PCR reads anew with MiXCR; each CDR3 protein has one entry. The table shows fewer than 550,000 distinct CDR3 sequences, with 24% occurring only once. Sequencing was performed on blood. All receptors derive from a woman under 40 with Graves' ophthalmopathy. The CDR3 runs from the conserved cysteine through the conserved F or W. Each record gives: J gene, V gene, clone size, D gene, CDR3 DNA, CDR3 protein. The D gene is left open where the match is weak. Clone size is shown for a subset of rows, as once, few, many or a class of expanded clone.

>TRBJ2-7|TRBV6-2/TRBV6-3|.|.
TGTGCCAGCGCCCCAGACTCCGGGACCCCGAACCGGGAGCAGTACTTC
CASAPDSGTPNREQYF
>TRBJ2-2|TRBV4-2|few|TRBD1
TGTGCCAGCAGCCAAGTTGACAGGGATGGTACCGGGGAGCTGTTTTTT
CASSQVDRDGTGELFF
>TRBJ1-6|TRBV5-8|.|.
TGTGCCAGCAGCTTGAGCAATTCAGCCTTCTCCTATAATTCACCCCTCCACTTT
CASSLSNSAFSYNSPLHF
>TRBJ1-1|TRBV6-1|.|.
TGTGCCAGCAGTAAACAGGTGTACGGCACTGATGCTTTCTTT
CASSKQVYGTDAFF
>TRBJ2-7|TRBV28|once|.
TGTGCCAGCAGTCCCACGTTTGTAACCTACGAGCAGTACTTC
CASSPTFVTYEQYF
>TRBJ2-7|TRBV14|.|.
TGTGCCAGCAGCCAAGCCTGGGACGAGCAGTACTTC
CASSQAWDEQYF
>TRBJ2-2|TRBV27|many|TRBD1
TGTGCCAGCAGCCCACACGACAGGGGAGGTACCGGGGAGCTGTTTTTT
CASSPHDRGGTGELFF
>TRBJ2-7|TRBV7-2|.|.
TGTGCCAGCAGTCCCATGGGTGAGCAGTACTTC
CASSPMGEQYF
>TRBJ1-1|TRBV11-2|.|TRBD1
TGTGCCAGCAGCTACGACAGGGTGGGCACTGAAGCTTTCTTT
CASSYDRVGTEAFF
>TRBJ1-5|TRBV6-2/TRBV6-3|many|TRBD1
TGTGCCAGCAGACCGTCAGGGGGGGATCAGCCCCAGCATTTT
CASRPSGGDQPQHF
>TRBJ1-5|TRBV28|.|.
TGTGCCAGCAGTCCGAGGAGGAGGGCGGCTCAGCCCCAGCATTTT
CASSPRRRAAQPQHF
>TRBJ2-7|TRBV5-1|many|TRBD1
TGCGCCAGCAGCGTGACAGGGACACGGTACGAGCAGTACTTC
CASSVTGTRYEQYF
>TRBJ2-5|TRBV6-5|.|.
TGTGCCAGCAGTTTGTTTCCTGGACGGTTACAAGAGACCCAGTACTTC
CASSLFPGRLQETQYF
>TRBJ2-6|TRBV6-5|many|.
TGTGCCAGCAGTTTACCGGGACGGGGCCGGAACGTCCTGACTTTC
CASSLPGRGRNVLTF
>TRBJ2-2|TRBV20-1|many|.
TGCAGTGCTGCACCGCGGAACCAATACACCGGGGAGCTGTTTTTT
CSAAPRNQYTGELFF
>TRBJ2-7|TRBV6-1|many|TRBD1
TGTGCCAGCAGCCGGACAGGGGCCTCCTACGAGCAGTACTTC
CASSRTGASYEQYF
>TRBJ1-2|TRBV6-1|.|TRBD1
TGTGCCAGCAGTGGCCGGGACAGGATAAACTATGGCTACACCTTC
CASSGRDRINYGYTF
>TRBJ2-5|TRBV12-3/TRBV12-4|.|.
TGTGCCAGCAGTTTCCCCCAGGGGCAGAAAGAGACCCGGTACTTC
CASSFPQGQKETRYF
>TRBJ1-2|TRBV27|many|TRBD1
TGTGCCAGCAGTTTTTCTTCCACAGGGGAGTCCCTTGACTATGGCTACACCTTC
CASSFSSTGESLDYGYTF
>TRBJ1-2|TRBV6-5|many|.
TGTGCCAGCAGCTACCGGGCTTTTAACTATGGCTACACCTTC
CASSYRAFNYGYTF
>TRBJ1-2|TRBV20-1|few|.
TGCAGTGCAGGGGACACAGCTAACTATGGCTACACCTTC
CSAGDTANYGYTF
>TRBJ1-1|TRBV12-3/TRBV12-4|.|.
TGTGCCAGCAGTTTCGGGGGAACGGCTGAAGCTTTCTTT
CASSFGGTAEAFF
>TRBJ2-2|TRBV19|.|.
TGTGCCAGTAGAGGGCAGGGGAGGGTCGGGGAGCTGTTTTTT
CASRGQGRVGELFF
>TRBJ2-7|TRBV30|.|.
TGTGCCTGTACCGGTTCCTACGAGCAGTACTTC
CACTGSYEQYF
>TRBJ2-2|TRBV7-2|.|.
TGTGCCAGCAGCTTACCCTTAAGCGGGACCGGGGAGCTGTTTTTT
CASSLPLSGTGELFF
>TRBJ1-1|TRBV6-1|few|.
TGTGCCAGCAGTGAAATATGGATAGGGGCTTTCTTT
CASSEIWIGAFF
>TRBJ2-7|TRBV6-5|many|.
TGTGCCAGCAGTTACGGGGGACAAACTAGCTCCTACGAGCAGTACTTC
CASSYGGQTSSYEQYF
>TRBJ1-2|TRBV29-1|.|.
TGCAGCGTTAGCAGGGGTCTCGACCTATATGGCTACACCTTC
CSVSRGLDLYGYTF
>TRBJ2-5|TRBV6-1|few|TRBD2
TGTGCCAGCAGAGGGACTAGCTCGGGTCAAGAGACCCAGTACTTC
CASRGTSSGQETQYF
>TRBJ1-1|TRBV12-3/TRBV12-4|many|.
TGTGCCAGCAGTCCTGGACGGGTTCCCCCTGAAGCTTTCTTT
CASSPGRVPPEAFF
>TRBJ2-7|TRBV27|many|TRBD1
TGTGCCAGCAGTTCTTTGGACAGGGTCTACGAGCAGTACTTC
CASSSLDRVYEQYF
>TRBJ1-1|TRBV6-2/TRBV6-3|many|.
TGTGCCAGCCTGGCCCGCACCAATGAAGCTTTCTTT
CASLARTNEAFF
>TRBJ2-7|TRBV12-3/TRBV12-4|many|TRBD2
TGTGCCAGCAGTTCCCTCACATCGGGGGGCTACGAGCAGTACTTC
CASSSLTSGGYEQYF
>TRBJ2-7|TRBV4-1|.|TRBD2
TGCGCCAGCAGCCAAGAAAAGGGACTAGCGGGGGTTTTATACGAGCAGTACTTC
CASSQEKGLAGVLYEQYF
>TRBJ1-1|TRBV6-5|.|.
TGTGCCAGCAGTTCACCGACCCAATCTAACACTGAAGCTTTCTTT
CASSSPTQSNTEAFF
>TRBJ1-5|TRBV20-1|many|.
TGCAGTGCTTGGACGGGCCCAGGTCAGCCCCAGCATTTT
CSAWTGPGQPQHF
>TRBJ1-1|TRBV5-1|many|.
TGCGCCAGCAGCTTGGCAGGCCACCTCTTGAACACTGAAGCTTTCTTT
CASSLAGHLLNTEAFF
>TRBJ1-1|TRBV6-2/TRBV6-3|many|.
TGTGCCAGCAGTTATGGGGTCCAGGACACTGAAGCTTTCTTT
CASSYGVQDTEAFF
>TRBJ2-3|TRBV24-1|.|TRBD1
TGTGCCACCAGCGAACAGGGGGGCACAGATACGCAGTATTTT
CATSEQGGTDTQYF
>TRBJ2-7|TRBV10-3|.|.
TGTGCCATCAAGGACAGTTCCTCCTACGAGCAGTACTTC
CAIKDSSSYEQYF